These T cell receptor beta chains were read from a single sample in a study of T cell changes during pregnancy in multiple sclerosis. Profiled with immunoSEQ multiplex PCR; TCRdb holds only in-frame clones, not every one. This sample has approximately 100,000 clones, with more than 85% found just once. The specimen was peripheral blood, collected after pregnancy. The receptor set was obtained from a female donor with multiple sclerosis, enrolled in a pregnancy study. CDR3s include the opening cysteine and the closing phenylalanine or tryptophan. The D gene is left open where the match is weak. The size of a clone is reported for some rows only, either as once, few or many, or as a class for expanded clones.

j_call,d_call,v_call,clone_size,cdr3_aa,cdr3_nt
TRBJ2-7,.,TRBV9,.,CASSPRTDTSYEQYF,TGTGCCAGCAGCCCGCGGACAGATACTTCGTACGAGCAGTACTTC
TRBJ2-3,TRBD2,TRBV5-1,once,CASSLGSGGAVKDTQYF,TGCGCCAGCAGCTTGGGTAGCGGGGGGGCTGTAAAGGATACGCAGTATTTT
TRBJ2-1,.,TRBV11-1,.,CASSLVANNEQFF,TGTGCCAGCAGCTTAGTGGCAAACAATGAGCAGTTCTTC
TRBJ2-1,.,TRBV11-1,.,CASSSGFQFIGGNDEQFF,TGTGCCAGCAGCTCTGGCTTCCAGTTTATCGGAGGGAACGATGAGCAGTTCTTC
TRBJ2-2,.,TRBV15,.,CATSRDLANTGELFF,TGTGCCACCAGCAGAGATTTAGCGAACACCGGGGAGCTGTTTTTT
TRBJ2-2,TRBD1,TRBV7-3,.,CASSLSPLGGTNTGELFF,TGTGCCAGCAGCTTATCGCCACTAGGGGGCACGAACACCGGGGAGCTGTTTTTT
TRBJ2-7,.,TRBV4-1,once,CASSGTRNEQYF,TGCGCCAGCAGCGGGACACGGAACGAGCAGTACTTC
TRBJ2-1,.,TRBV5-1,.,CASSLEHSLNEQFF,TGCGCCAGCAGCTTGGAACACAGCCTCAATGAGCAGTTCTTC
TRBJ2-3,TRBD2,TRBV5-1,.,CASSLTSGGAPTQYF,TGCGCCAGCAGCTTGACTAGCGGGGGGGCCCCTACGCAGTATTTT
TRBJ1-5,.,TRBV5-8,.,CASTPRRRKDQPQHF,TGTGCCAGCACCCCTCGGAGACGGAAGGATCAGCCCCAGCATTTT
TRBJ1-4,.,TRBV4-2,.,CASSQGRPGETISTNEKLFF,TGTGCCAGCAGCCAAGGGCGTCCGGGAGAAACTATCTCAACTAATGAAAAACTGTTTTTT
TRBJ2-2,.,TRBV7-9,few,CATVPFGVFRSGELFF,TGTGCCACCGTCCCCTTCGGGGTTTTTCGGTCCGGGGAGCTGTTTTTT
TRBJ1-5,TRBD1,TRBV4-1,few,CASSQGRGMYQPQHF,TGCGCCAGCAGCCAGGGCAGGGGGATGTATCAGCCCCAGCATTTT
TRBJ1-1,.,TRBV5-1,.,CASSLAVNTEAFF,TGCGCCAGCAGCTTGGCGGTGAACACTGAAGCTTTCTTT
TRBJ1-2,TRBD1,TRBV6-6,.,CASDGTGAYYGYTF,TGTGCCAGCGACGGGACAGGGGCTTACTATGGCTACACCTTC
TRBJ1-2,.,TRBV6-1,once,CASSILPGLPYGYTF,TGTGCCAGCAGTATACTCCCCGGACTCCCCTATGGCTACACCTTC
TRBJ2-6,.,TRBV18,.,CASSPRQSTSSGANVLTF,TGTGCCAGCTCACCCCGACAGAGTACAAGCTCTGGGGCCAACGTCCTGACTTTC
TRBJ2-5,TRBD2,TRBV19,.,CASSLTSGGAYGETQYF,TGTGCCAGTAGTTTGACTAGCGGGGGGGCCTACGGAGAGACCCAGTACTTC
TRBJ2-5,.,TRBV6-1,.,CASIWGGAPGTQYF,TGTGCCAGCATATGGGGGGGGGCCCCTGGGACCCAGTACTTC
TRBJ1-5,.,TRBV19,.,CASIQGGFSVSNQPQHF,TGTGCCAGTATACAGGGCGGGTTTTCAGTAAGCAATCAGCCCCAGCATTTT
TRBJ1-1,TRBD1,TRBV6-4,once,CASSPRDRLTPEAFF,TGTGCCAGCAGTCCAAGGGACAGACTAACCCCTGAAGCTTTCTTT
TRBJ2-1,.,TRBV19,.,CASSIGLNNEQFF,TGTGCCAGTAGTATAGGACTGAACAATGAGCAGTTCTTC
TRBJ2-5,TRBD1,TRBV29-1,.,CSVDWDRGLSETQYF,TGCAGCGTTGACTGGGACAGGGGTTTGTCAGAGACCCAGTACTTC
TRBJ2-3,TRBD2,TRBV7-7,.,CASSSGLAEDTQYF,TGTGCTAGCAGCTCGGGACTAGCAGAAGATACGCAGTATTTT
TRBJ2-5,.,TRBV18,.,CASSLERETQYF,TGTGCCAGCTCCCTCGAGAGAGAGACCCAGTACTTC
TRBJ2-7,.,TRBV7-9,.,CASSPGQQYEQYF,TGTGCCAGCAGCCCCGGACAGCAATACGAGCAGTACTTC
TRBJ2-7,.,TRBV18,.,CASSPPAGGQYF,TGTGCCAGCTCACCCCCGGCCGGGGGGCAGTACTTC
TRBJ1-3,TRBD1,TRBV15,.,CATGIGTGLGASGNTIYF,TGTGCCACCGGGATCGGGACAGGGTTAGGGGCCTCTGGAAACACCATATATTTT
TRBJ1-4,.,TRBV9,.,CASSGSGTTYEKLFF,TGTGCCAGCAGCGGATCCGGGACTACTTACGAAAAACTGTTTTTT
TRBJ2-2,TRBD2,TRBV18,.,CASSPRMASGNPNTGELFF,TGTGCCAGCTCACCCAGGATGGCCAGCGGGAACCCGAACACCGGGGAGCTGTTTTTT
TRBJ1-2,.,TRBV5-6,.,CASSLVQGYGYTF,TGTGCCAGCAGCTTAGTTCAGGGTTATGGCTACACCTTC
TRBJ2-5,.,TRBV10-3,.,CAISESPGFTKETQYF,TGTGCCATCAGTGAGTCTCCAGGGTTTACCAAAGAGACCCAGTACTTC
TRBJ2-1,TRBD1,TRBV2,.,CASSPLGGSNNEQFF,TGTGCCAGCAGTCCCCTAGGGGGCTCAAACAATGAGCAGTTCTTC
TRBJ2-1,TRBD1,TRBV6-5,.,CASSFTGGEQFF,TGTGCCAGCAGCTTCACAGGGGGCGAGCAGTTCTTC
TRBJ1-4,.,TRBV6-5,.,CASSYSNREREKLFF,TGTGCCAGCAGTTACTCCAACAGGGAACGAGAAAAACTGTTTTTT
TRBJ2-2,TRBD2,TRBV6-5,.,CASSFRLLAGGELFF,TGTGCCAGCAGTTTCCGCCTACTAGCGGGCGGGGAGCTGTTTTTT
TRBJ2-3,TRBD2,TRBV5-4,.,CASSKSGGGSDTQYF,TGTGCCAGCAGCAAAAGCGGGGGCGGGTCAGATACGCAGTATTTT
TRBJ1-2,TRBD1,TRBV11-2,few,CASSLGTGYGYTF,TGTGCCAGCAGCTTAGGGACAGGGTATGGCTACACCTTC
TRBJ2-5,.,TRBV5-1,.,CASSLVGGLETQYF,TGCGCCAGCAGCTTGGTGGGGGGTCTAGAGACCCAGTACTTC
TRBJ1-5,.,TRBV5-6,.,CASSLEGQGQPQHF,TGTGCCAGCAGCTTGGAGGGGCAGGGTCAGCCCCAGCATTTT
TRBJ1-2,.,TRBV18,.,CASSLKEGGNYGYTF,TGTGCCAGCTCACTAAAGGAGGGTGGTAACTATGGCTACACCTTC
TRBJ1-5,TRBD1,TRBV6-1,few,CASRETGDSNQPQHF,TGTGCCAGCAGGGAAACAGGGGATAGCAATCAGCCCCAGCATTTT
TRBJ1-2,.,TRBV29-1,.,CSVEDWSGDGYGYTF,TGCAGCGTTGAAGACTGGAGCGGGGACGGCTATGGCTACACCTTC
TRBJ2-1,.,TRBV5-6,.,CASSFGGSYNEQFF,TGTGCCAGCAGTTTCGGGGGTAGCTACAATGAGCAGTTCTTC
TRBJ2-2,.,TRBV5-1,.,CASSRGQNTGELFF,TGCGCCAGCAGCCGCGGACAGAACACCGGGGAGCTGTTTTTT
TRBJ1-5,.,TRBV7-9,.,CASSSHGTNQPQHF,TGTGCCAGCAGCTCTCATGGTACTAATCAGCCCCAGCATTTT
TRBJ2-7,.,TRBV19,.,CASSPYHPEEQYF,TGTGCCAGTAGTCCGTACCACCCGGAGGAGCAGTACTTC
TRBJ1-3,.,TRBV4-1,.,CASSLPGGSGNTIYF,TGCGCCAGCAGCCTACCCGGGGGTTCTGGAAACACCATATATTTT
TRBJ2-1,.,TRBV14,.,CASSPTGYNEQFF,TGTGCCAGCAGCCCCACAGGTTACAATGAGCAGTTCTTC
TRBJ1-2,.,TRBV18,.,CASSPPRQSYGYTF,TGTGCCAGCTCACCACCGAGGCAGAGCTATGGCTACACCTTC
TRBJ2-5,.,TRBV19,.,CASSTQGGVQETQYF,TGTGCCAGTAGTACCCAAGGCGGGGTCCAAGAGACCCAGTACTTC
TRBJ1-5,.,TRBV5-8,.,CASTLTGTLNQPQHF,TGTGCCAGCACCCTCACCGGGACACTGAATCAGCCCCAGCATTTT